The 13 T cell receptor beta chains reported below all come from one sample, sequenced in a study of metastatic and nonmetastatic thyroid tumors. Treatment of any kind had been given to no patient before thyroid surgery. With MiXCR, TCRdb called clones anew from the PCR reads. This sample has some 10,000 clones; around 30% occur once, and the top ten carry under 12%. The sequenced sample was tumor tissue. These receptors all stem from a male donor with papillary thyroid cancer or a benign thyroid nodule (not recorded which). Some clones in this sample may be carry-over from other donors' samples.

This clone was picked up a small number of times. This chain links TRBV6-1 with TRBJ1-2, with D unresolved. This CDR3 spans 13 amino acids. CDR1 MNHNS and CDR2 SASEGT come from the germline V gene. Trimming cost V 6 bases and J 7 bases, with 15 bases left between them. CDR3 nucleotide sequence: TGTGCCAGCAGAAGTGGGGTTACGGGTGGCTACACCTTC. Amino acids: CASRSGVTGGYTF.

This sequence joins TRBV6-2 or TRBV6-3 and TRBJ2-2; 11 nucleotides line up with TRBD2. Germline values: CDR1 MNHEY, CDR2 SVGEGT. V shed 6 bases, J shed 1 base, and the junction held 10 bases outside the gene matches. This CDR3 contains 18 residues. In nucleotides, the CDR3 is TGTGCCAGCAGCCCCGGGACTAGCGGAGACGTGAACACCGGGGAGCTGTTTTTT. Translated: CASSPGTSGDVNTGELFF.

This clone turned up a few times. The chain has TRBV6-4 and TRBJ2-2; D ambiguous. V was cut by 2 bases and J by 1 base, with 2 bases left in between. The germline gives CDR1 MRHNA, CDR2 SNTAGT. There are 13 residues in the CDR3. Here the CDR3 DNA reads TGTGCCAGCAGTGACAGGAACACCGGGGAGCTGTTTTTT. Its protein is CASSDRNTGELFF.

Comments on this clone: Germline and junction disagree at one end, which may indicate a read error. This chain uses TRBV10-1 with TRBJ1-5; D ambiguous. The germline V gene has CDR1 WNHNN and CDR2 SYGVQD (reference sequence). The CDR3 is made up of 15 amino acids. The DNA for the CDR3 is TGTGCCAACCAATTGAAGTGGGCTGGCAATCAGCCCCAGCATTTT. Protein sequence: CANQLKWAGNQPQHF.

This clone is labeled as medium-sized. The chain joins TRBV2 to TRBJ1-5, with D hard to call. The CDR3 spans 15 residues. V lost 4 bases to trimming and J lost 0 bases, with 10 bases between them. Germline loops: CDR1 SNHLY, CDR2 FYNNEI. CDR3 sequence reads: CASSGSGTSNQPQHF. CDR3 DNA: TGTGCCAGCAGTGGCAGCGGAACTAGCAATCAGCCCCAGCATTTT.

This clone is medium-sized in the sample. In DNA, the CDR3 is TGTGCAGGAGGGCTAGCGGGAGGGTCGAACACCGGGGAGCTGTTTTTT. Translating gives CAGGLAGGSNTGELFF. The chain has TRBV11-1 and TRBJ2-2; TRBD2 matches at 12 bases. This CDR3 has 16 residues. Germline values: CDR1 SGHAT, CDR2 FQDESV (reference sequence).

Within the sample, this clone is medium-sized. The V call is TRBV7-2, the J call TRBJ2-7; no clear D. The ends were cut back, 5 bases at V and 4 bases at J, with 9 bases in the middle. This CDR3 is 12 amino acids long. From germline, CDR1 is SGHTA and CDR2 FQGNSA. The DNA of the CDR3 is TGTGCCAGCAGCGTTAACTTGTACGAGCAGTACTTC. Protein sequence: CASSVNLYEQYF.

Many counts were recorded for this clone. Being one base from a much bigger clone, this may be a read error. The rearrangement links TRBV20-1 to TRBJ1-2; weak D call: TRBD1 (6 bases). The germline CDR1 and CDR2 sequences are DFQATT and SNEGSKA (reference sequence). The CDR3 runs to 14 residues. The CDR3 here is CSPTPRDTAYGYTF. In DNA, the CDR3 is TGCAGCCCGACGCCCCGGGACACCGCCTATGGCTACACCTTC.

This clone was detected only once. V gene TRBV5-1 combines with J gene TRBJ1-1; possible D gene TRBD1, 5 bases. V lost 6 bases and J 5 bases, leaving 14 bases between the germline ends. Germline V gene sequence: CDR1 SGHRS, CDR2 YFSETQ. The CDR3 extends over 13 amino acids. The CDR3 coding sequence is TGCGCCAGCATCCGGTGGGGGAGTACTGAAGCTTTCTTT. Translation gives CASIRWGSTEAFF.

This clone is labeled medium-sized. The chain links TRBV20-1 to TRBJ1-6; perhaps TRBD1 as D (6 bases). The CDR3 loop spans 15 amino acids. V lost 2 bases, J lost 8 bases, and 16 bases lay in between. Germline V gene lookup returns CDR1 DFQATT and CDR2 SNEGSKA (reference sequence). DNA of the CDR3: TGCAGTGCTAGACCAGGGGCAAGGGTTCATTCACCCCTCCACTTT. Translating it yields CSARPGARVHSPLHF.

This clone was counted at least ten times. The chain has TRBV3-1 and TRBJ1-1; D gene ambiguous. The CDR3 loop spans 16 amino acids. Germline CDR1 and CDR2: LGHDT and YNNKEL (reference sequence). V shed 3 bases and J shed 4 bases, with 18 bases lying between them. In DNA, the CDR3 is TGTGCCAGCAGCCAGGAAATAACCCAACTGGGCACTGAAGCTTTCTTT. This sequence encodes CASSQEITQLGTEAFF.

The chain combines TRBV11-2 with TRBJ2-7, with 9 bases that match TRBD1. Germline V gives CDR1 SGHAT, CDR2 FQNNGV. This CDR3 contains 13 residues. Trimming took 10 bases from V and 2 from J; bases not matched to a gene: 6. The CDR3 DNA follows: TGTGCCACCTCCCGGGACAGGGCCTACGAGCAGTACTTC. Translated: CATSRDRAYEQYF.

This CDR3 reads CATSRSGNRYEQYF. CDR3 in DNA: TGTGCCACCAGCCGCAGTGGAAACCGCTACGAGCAGTACTTC. The V and J genes are TRBV15 and TRBJ2-7, with D hard to call. V lost 5 bases to trimming and J lost 3 bases, with 14 bases between them. Germline V gene sequence: CDR1 LNHNV, CDR2 YYDKDF (reference sequence). The CDR3 has 14 residues.